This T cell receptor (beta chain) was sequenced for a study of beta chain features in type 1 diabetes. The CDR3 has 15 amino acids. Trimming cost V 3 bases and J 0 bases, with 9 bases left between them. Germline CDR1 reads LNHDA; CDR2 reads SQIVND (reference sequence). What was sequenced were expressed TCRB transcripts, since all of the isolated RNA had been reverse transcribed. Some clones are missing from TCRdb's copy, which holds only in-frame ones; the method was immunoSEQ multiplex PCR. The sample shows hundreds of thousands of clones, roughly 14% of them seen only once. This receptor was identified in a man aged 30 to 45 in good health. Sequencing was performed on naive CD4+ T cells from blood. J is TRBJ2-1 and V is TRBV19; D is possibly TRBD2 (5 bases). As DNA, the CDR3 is TGTGCCAGTAGTATCCAAGGGAGCTCCTACAATGAGCAGTTCTTC. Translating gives CASSIQGSSYNEQFF.